This T cell receptor (beta chain) was sequenced in a study of beta chain features in type 1 diabetes. As regards this clone: Its antigen is not identified.

Study-wide points: Moderate but significant shortening of TCRB CDR3s was recorded in all four CD4+ subsets from Type 1 diabetes patients.

cDNA synthesis used the whole RNA isolate, giving expressed TCRB sequences. The method was immunoSEQ multiplex PCR; TCRdb's version includes in-frame clones alone and lacks a portion of them. This table has about 660,000 clones, over 11% appearing once. The CDR3 consists of 15 residues. Germline CDR1 is MNHNY and CDR2 is SVGAGI (reference sequence). The V end was cut by 7 bases, the J end by 10 bases, with 20 bases between. The rearrangement joins TRBV6-6 to TRBJ1-6, with D uncertain. Sequenced: naive CD4+ T cells from blood. The receptor comes from a young man with type 1 diabetes. CDR3 in DNA: TGTGCCAGCAATAAGAATCTGCAGAGAGAGTCACCCCTCCACTTT. Protein product: CASNKNLQRESPLHF.